The 14 T cell receptor beta chains given below trace back to one sample, sequenced in a study of CD8 T cells in ankylosing spondylitis. MiXCR, applied by TCRdb to the 5' RACE reads, yields one record per CDR3 protein. The top ten clones hold about 3.7% of a sample with a few hundred thousand distinct CDR3 sequences, less than 25% of them seen once. Sequenced input: blood, either unsorted or a sorted T cell fraction (not recorded which). The receptors were sampled from a female donor with ankylosing spondylitis or in good health (not recorded which).

This chain uses TRBV7-6 with TRBJ1-6, with D possibly TRBD1 on 5 matching bases. Germline loops: CDR1 SGHVS, CDR2 FNYEAQ. This CDR3 is built from 15 residues. V was cut by 5 bases and J by 6 bases, with 14 bases left in between. This CDR3 is CASSLRQSLNSPLHF. CDR3 DNA sequence: TGTGCCAGCAGCCTGAGACAGTCCCTTAATTCACCCCTCCACTTT.

The chain carries TRBV5-1 and TRBJ2-2; a possible D gene is TRBD2 (6 bases). Germline CDR1 and CDR2: SGHRS and YFSETQ. The CDR3 has 16 amino acids. V was cut by 0 bases and J by 2 bases, with 11 bases left in between. CDR3 amino acids: CASSLAGGVNTGELFF. CDR3 sequence (DNA): TGCGCCAGCAGCTTGGCCGGCGGGGTAAACACCGGGGAGCTGTTTTTT.

J is TRBJ1-1 and V is TRBV7-6; perhaps TRBD1 as D (5 bases). Germline V CDR1 and CDR2: SGHVS, FNYEAQ. The CDR3 loop spans 14 amino acids. V was pared by 3 bases and J by 1 base, with 9 bases between. CDR3: CASSFKGPNTEAFF. CDR3 DNA: TGTGCCAGCAGCTTTAAGGGGCCGAACACTGAAGCTTTCTTT.

The CDR3 DNA sequence: TGTGCCAGCAGTTACGGGCGGGAGGGTGCAGATACGCAGTATTTT. Its protein product is CASSYGREGADTQYF. V gene TRBV6-5 combines with J gene TRBJ2-3; 9 nucleotides align to TRBD2. Trimming cost V 2 bases and J 4 bases; bases outside gene matches: 4. CDR3 size: 15 residues. Germline V CDR1 and CDR2: MNHEY, SVGAGI.

This clonotype was counted a few times. CDR3 sequence: CASSAGSGPYEQYF. The CDR3, as DNA: TGTGCCAGCAGCGCCGGGTCAGGGCCCTACGAGCAGTACTTC. The J gene is TRBJ2-7, the V gene TRBV7-8, with TRBD1 as a possible D gene (5 bases). This CDR3 contains 14 residues. V was pared by 5 bases and J by 2 bases, with 13 bases between. Looked up from germline, CDR1 is SGHVS and CDR2 is FQNEAQ.

The chain links TRBV7-9 to TRBJ2-1; TRBD2 is a possible D gene (6 bases). The CDR3 consists of 16 residues. V dropped 1 base and J dropped 2 bases, with 12 bases sitting between them. CDR1 and CDR2 (germline): SEHNR, FQNEAQ (reference sequence). This CDR3 is CASSLVLANPYNEQFF. The CDR3 coding sequence is TGTGCCAGCAGCTTAGTGCTAGCGAACCCCTACAATGAGCAGTTCTTC.

DNA for the CDR3: TGTGCCAGCAGCCACGGGACTAGCGCTTCGAGCTCCTACAATGAGCAGTTCTTC. It codes for CASSHGTSASSSYNEQFF. The J gene is TRBJ2-1, the V gene TRBV3-1; 10 bases line up with TRBD2. V trimming: 3 bases; J trimming: 0 bases; junction bases outside the gene matches: 8. Germline assignment: CDR1 LGHDT and CDR2 YNNKEL (reference sequence). The CDR3 has 18 amino acids.

The genes are TRBV12-3 or TRBV12-4 and TRBJ2-7, with TRBD2 matching over 7 bases. Trimming at V came to 3 bases and at J to 2 bases, leaving 4 bases not matched to a gene. There are 14 residues in the CDR3. Written as DNA, the CDR3 is TGTGCCAGCAGTTTTGGGGGAGGGACCTACGAGCAGTACTTC. Translation: CASSFGGGTYEQYF.

Only a few counts were recorded for this clonotype. This rearrangement joins TRBV20-1 to TRBJ1-2; D is unresolved. The germline CDR1 and CDR2 sequences are DFQATT and SNEGSKA (reference sequence). V lost 7 bases and J lost 5, with 14 bases in between. This CDR3 has 12 amino acids. As DNA, the CDR3 is TGCAGTGGAAGGAGGGAACTGTATGGCTACACCTTC. Its translation is CSGRRELYGYTF.

This clonotype was detected only a few times. This chain uses TRBV20-1 with TRBJ1-4; 10 bases align to TRBD1. Germline V gene data show CDR1 as DFQATT and CDR2 as SNEGSKA (reference sequence). The CDR3 length is 13 residues. V gave up 6 bases and J gave up 5 bases; unmatched junction bases: 3. The CDR3 is CSAPGQGNEKLFF. The DNA for the CDR3 is TGCAGTGCACCGGGACAGGGGAATGAAAAACTGTTTTTT.

This clonotype showed up many times. The chain is built from TRBV20-1 and TRBJ2-7; D not certain. The V gene lost 5 bases and the J gene lost 9 bases, with 14 bases spanning the gap. The germline CDR1 and CDR2 sequences are DFQATT and SNEGSKA (reference sequence). The CDR3 has 11 amino acids. The CDR3: CSAAQGPGQYF. CDR3 nucleotides: TGCAGTGCTGCCCAAGGGCCGGGGCAGTACTTC.

The CDR3: CAISTDSEKLFF. In nucleotides, the CDR3 is TGTGCCATCAGTACGGACAGTGAAAAACTGTTTTTT. V and J are TRBV10-3 and TRBJ1-4, with D possibly matching TRBD1 (6 bases). This CDR3 has 12 amino acids. Germline loops: CDR1 ENHRY, CDR2 SYGVKD. The germline V and J ends were trimmed by 5 bases and 7 bases, with 8 bases remaining between them.

In its sample, this clonotype was seen a few times. V usage is TRBV5-4 and J usage is TRBJ2-2; 7 nucleotides align to TRBD1. Germline V gene sequence: CDR1 SGHNT, CDR2 YYREEE (reference sequence). The CDR3 is made up of 12 amino acids. Trimming took 4 bases from V and 8 from J; bases not matched to a gene: 2. CDR3 coding DNA: TGTGCCAGCAGCATGACAGGGGGGGAGCTGTTTTTT. It yields the protein CASSMTGGELFF.

This clonotype was observed a handful of times. The CDR3 here is CASSPRGSYRQETQYF. CDR3 bases: TGTGCCAGCAGCCCCAGGGGCTCCTACCGGCAAGAGACCCAGTACTTC. The chain recombines TRBV27 with TRBJ2-5; D perhaps matches TRBD1 (6 bases). Per germline, CDR1 MNHEY and CDR2 SMNVEV (reference sequence). CDR3 length: 16 amino acids. Trimming shortened V by 6 bases and J by 2 bases, and 19 bases separated the two germline ends.